Listed below are T cell receptor beta chains from one sample, sequenced in a study of blood T cell repertoires in COVID-19. Sequencing used immunoSEQ multiplex PCR; TCRdb keeps in-frame clones, though not all of them. The sample lists 500,000 to 600,000 clones, roughly nine tenths occurring once. Specimen: peripheral blood. The receptors here all came from a woman in her 50s with COVID-19, enrolled during active disease. Each CDR3 is given with its conserved first and last residue. Each record gives: V gene, D gene, J gene, clone size, CDR3 DNA, CDR3 protein. The D gene is left open where the match is weak. Expanded clones get a size class; other rows say once, few or many, or leave the size out.

TRBV7-9	.	TRBJ1-1	.	TGTGCCAGCAGCCCCCAGGGCCGCCCTGAAGCTTTCTTT	CASSPQGRPEAFF
TRBV9	.	TRBJ2-3	few	TGTGCCAGCAGTCGGGACACAGATACGCAGTATTTT	CASSRDTDTQYF
TRBV5-4	.	TRBJ1-1	.	TGTGCCAGCAGCTTGGAGGGGCGAAGGAACACTGAAGCTTTCTTT	CASSLEGRRNTEAFF
TRBV2	TRBD1	TRBJ1-1	.	TGTGCCAGCACGGGACAGGGGGGGACTGAAGCTTTCTTT	CASTGQGGTEAFF
TRBV7-8	.	TRBJ2-1	.	TGTGCCAGCAGCTTAGCCCGATGGCCAGGCGTCTCCTACAATGAGCAGTTCTTC	CASSLARWPGVSYNEQFF
TRBV30	TRBD1	TRBJ1-2	.	TGTGCCTGGAGTAGGGACAGTGCGACTAACTATGGCTACACCTTC	CAWSRDSATNYGYTF
TRBV2	TRBD1	TRBJ1-1	once	TGTGCCAGCAGTGCCCCCGGGCGGGGGACAGGGGGCTCTGAAGCTTTCTTT	CASSAPGRGTGGSEAFF
TRBV1	.	TRBJ2-7	.	TGCACCAGCAGCCAAGAAGGTGCAGGAACCTCAAGGTTCGATAGCTCCTACGAGCAGTACTTC	CTSSQEGAGTSRFDSSYEQYF
TRBV5-4	TRBD1	TRBJ1-4	.	TGTGCCAGCAGCGGGGACAGGGTTGGGGAAAAACTGTTTTTT	CASSGDRVGEKLFF
TRBV27	.	TRBJ1-1	few	TGTGCCAGCAGATTCGCCGGTGGGGCGCAGACTGAAGCTTTCTTT	CASRFAGGAQTEAFF
TRBV24-1	.	TRBJ2-1	few	TGTGCCACCAGTGATCCCACGGGAGTTAACAATGAGCAGTTCTTC	CATSDPTGVNNEQFF
TRBV29-1	.	TRBJ2-3	.	TGCAGCGTTGAATGGAGGACGCAGTATTTT	CSVEWRTQYF
TRBV11-1	TRBD1	TRBJ2-2	.	TGTGCCAGCAGCTTAGCCTGGACAGGGAACACCGGGGAGCTGTTTTTT	CASSLAWTGNTGELFF
TRBV5-1	.	TRBJ1-5	.	TGCGCCAGCAGCGCAGGGGTTAATCAGCCCCAGCATTTT	CASSAGVNQPQHF
TRBV7-2	TRBD1	TRBJ2-1	.	TGTGCCAGCAGCCCCCGAACGGACAGGGGTTCCTACAATGAGCAGTTCTTC	CASSPRTDRGSYNEQFF
TRBV5-4	TRBD1	TRBJ2-3	.	TGTGCCAGCAGCCAAGGGACAGGCTTTAGCACAGATACGCAGTATTTT	CASSQGTGFSTDTQYF
TRBV27	TRBD1	TRBJ1-2	.	TGTGCCAGCGGGCGACAGGGGGCTTCCCAGAACTATGGCTACACCTTC	CASGRQGASQNYGYTF
TRBV4-2	.	TRBJ1-6	many	TGTGCCAGCAGCCAAGACACCGGCGGGCAGACCTATAATTCACCCCTCCACTTT	CASSQDTGGQTYNSPLHF
TRBV2	TRBD2	TRBJ2-3	.	TGTGCCAGCAGTTCGCGACTAGCGGGGAGCACAGATACGCAGTATTTT	CASSSRLAGSTDTQYF
TRBV29-1	.	TRBJ1-3	.	TGCAGCGTTGAAAGCAGGTCTGGAAACACCATATATTTT	CSVESRSGNTIYF
TRBV25-1	TRBD1	TRBJ1-1	.	TGTGCCAGCAGTGGGACAGGGGGGACTGAAGCTTTCTTT	CASSGTGGTEAFF
TRBV18	.	TRBJ1-1	.	TGTGCCAGCTCCTCCGTAGGGGCTAGGACTGAAGCTTTCTTT	CASSSVGARTEAFF
TRBV6-5	TRBD1	TRBJ1-2	.	TGTGCCAGCAGTCAACAGGGGACGAGAGGAGGCTACACCTTC	CASSQQGTRGGYTF
TRBV5-1	TRBD1	TRBJ1-6	.	TGCGCCAGCAGCTCCGTAAGGACAGGGACGCAGAGGTCACCCCTCCACTTT	CASSSVRTGTQRSPLHF
TRBV9	.	TRBJ2-7	.	TGTGCCAGCAGCGTAGCCGCGGGCTCAGCCTACGAGCAGTACTTC	CASSVAAGSAYEQYF
TRBV12-3/TRBV12-4	.	TRBJ1-1	.	TGTGCCAGCAGTCCGACAGGGAACACTGAAGCTTTCTTT	CASSPTGNTEAFF